One sample yielded the 24 T cell receptor beta chains listed below, sequenced in a study of blood T cells in healthy people across ages. It was with a sample-barcoded 5' primer and a J-beta primer mix that a second PCR of roughly 7 to 11 cycles was run. TCRdb re-called the 5' RACE reads through MiXCR, storing one row per CDR3 protein. Of around 940,000 distinct CDR3 sequences in the sample, roughly 51% are singletons; the top ten hold 20% to 25%. The specimen sequenced was blood. The receptors were gathered from a woman aged 60 to 75 in good health.

In this sample, this clonotype turned up a few times. The V call is TRBV6-2 or TRBV6-3, the J call TRBJ2-1; the match to TRBD2 covers 13 bases. Germline V gene lookup returns CDR1 MNHEY and CDR2 SVGEGT. V shed 5 bases and J 8 bases; nucleotides not matched to a gene: 9. The CDR3 extends over 16 amino acids. The CDR3 DNA reads as TGTGCCAGCAGTCCCTTTACTAGCGGGAGGGGCCATGAGCAGTTCTTC. Amino acids: CASSPFTSGRGHEQFF.

On this clonotype itself: Because the CDR3's place on the DNA is in doubt, the DNA is left out and the CDR3 is given as listed by TCRdb. The chain combines TRBV28 with TRBJ1-2; TRBD1, as called in the table, went unchecked against the DNA. The CDR3 sequence runs 16 residues, both termini included. The germline gives CDR1 MDHEN, CDR2 SYDVKM. The CDR3 here is CASSSGPAGGWYGNTF.

The chain carries TRBV6-7 and TRBJ2-3; 9 nucleotides line up with TRBD1. TRBV6-7 belongs to the ORF category, with a function that is uncertain. V was clipped by 6 bases and J by 4 bases; unmatched bases: 14. The CDR3 consists of 17 residues. The CDR3 sequence: CASRTQDRGKESDTQYF. In DNA, the CDR3 is TGTGCCAGCAGAACCCAGGACAGGGGAAAGGAATCAGATACGCAGTATTTT.

V is TRBV11-3 and J is TRBJ2-4; 7 bases match TRBD1. Near its end, the DNA agrees better with TRBJ2-7, so the J call may be wrong. The CDR3 has 12 amino acids. Looked up from germline, CDR1 is SGHNT and CDR2 is YENEEA. The CDR3 sequence is CASSPWTGEQYF. CDR3 bases: TGTGCCAGCAGCCCCTGGACAGGCGAGCAGTACTTC.

The chain carries TRBV2 and TRBJ2-1, with a tentative D call TRBD2 (5 bases). Trimming took 5 bases from V and 10 from J, leaving 15 bases between them. The CDR3 totals 13 residues. CDR1 SNHLY and CDR2 FYNNEI come from the germline V gene. The CDR3 coding sequence is TGTGCCAGCAGTTCTGGACTTGGGCAGGAGCAGTTCTTC. Protein: CASSSGLGQEQFF.

The chain carries TRBV6-1 and TRBJ2-7; a weak D match, TRBD1 (6 bases). The CDR3 sequence is 15 residues long. Germline V CDR1 and CDR2: MNHNS, SASEGT. V lost 4 bases and J lost 0, with 13 bases in between. The CDR3 loop reads CASSALGATSYEQYF. In nucleotides, the CDR3 is TGTGCCAGCAGTGCGCTGGGGGCGACCTCCTACGAGCAGTACTTC.

This clonotype was counted only a few times. This rearrangement joins TRBV6-1 to TRBJ2-3; D may be TRBD1 (6 bases). Germline V gene lookup returns CDR1 MNHNS and CDR2 SASEGT. The CDR3 has 16 residues. With 7 bases removed from V and 6 bases from J, the gap between germline ends came to 23 bases. The chain's CDR3 is CASTHQEALRGDTQYF. The DNA of the CDR3 is TGTGCCAGCACCCACCAAGAGGCCCTTAGGGGGGATACGCAGTATTTT.

This clonotype was recorded at least ten times. The chain links TRBV29-1 to TRBJ2-7; D unclear. CDR1 is SQVTM, CDR2 ANQGSEA, per germline. CDR3 length equals 12 residues. The germline V and J ends were trimmed by 5 bases and 0 bases, with 8 bases remaining between them. The CDR3 sequence: CSVRIGSYEQYF. The DNA for the CDR3 is TGCAGCGTTCGAATCGGCTCCTACGAGCAGTACTTC.

The chain recombines TRBV7-2 with TRBJ2-6; D uncertain. CDR3 size: 17 residues. V lost 2 bases and J lost 0, with 11 bases in between. Germline V gene sequence: CDR1 SGHTA, CDR2 FQGNSA. CDR3 nucleotide sequence: TGTGCCAGCAGCTTAACGGCAGGATCCTCTGGGGCCAACGTCCTGACTTTC. Translated: CASSLTAGSSGANVLTF.

V gene TRBV7-9 combines with J gene TRBJ2-5, with D possibly TRBD2 on 5 matching bases. Germline V lookup: CDR1 SEHNR, CDR2 FQNEAQ (reference sequence). The V end was cut by 1 base, the J end by 11 bases, with 14 bases between. CDR3 length: 13 residues. For the CDR3, the DNA is TGTGCCAGCAGCTTAGTAGCGAACAATGAGCAGTACTTC. Translated: CASSLVANNEQYF.

The V and J genes are TRBV6-1 and TRBJ2-5; D gene uncertain. The CDR3 spans 15 residues. CDR1 is MNHNS, CDR2 SASEGT, per germline. Trimming took 3 bases from V and 11 from J, leaving 22 bases between them. Here the CDR3 reads CASSELAIQENEQYF. The DNA for the CDR3 is TGTGCCAGCAGTGAGCTTGCGATCCAGGAAAATGAGCAGTACTTC.

This clonotype has a single count. V gene TRBV5-6 combines with J gene TRBJ2-4; 11 nucleotides agree with TRBD1. There are 15 residues in the CDR3. Per the germline V gene, CDR1 is SGHDT and CDR2 is YYEEEE. Trimming at V came to 4 bases and at J to 13 bases, leaving 13 bases not matched to a gene. CDR3 sequence reads: CASSGRTGGIEEQYF. The CDR3, as DNA: TGTGCCAGCAGCGGTCGGACAGGGGGCATTGAAGAGCAGTACTTC.

This clonotype was observed a few times. The chain links TRBV28 to TRBJ2-3; no clear D. This CDR3 contains 12 residues. The germline V gene encodes CDR1 MDHEN and CDR2 SYDVKM. Trimming left V 6 bases short and J 3 bases short, with 7 bases between. CDR3: CASRTLTDTQYF. In nucleotides, the CDR3 is TGTGCCAGCAGAACCCTAACAGATACGCAGTATTTT. Full variable domain (outside the CDR3, taken from reference TRBV28 and TRBJ2-3): DVKVTQSSRYLVKRTGEKVFLECVQDMDHENMFWYRQDPGLGLRLIYFSYDVKMKEKGDIPEGYSVSREKKERFSLILESASTNQTSMYLCASRTLTDTQYFGPGTRLTVL.

This clonotype was picked up a small number of times. The rearrangement joins TRBV7-9 to TRBJ1-1; D not resolved. The CDR3 totals 19 residues. Trimming removed 5 bases at V and 0 bases at J, with 25 bases between. The germline gives CDR1 SEHNR, CDR2 FQNEAQ (reference sequence). CDR3 DNA sequence: TGTGCCAGCAGCCCCTCCCCACTATGGCGGGGTGGTATGAACACTGAAGCTTTCTTT. It encodes CASSPSPLWRGGMNTEAFF.

The V call is TRBV7-6, the J call TRBJ2-7; 11 positions agree with TRBD2. The germline V gene has CDR1 SGHVS and CDR2 FNYEAQ. The ends lost 1 base at V and 1 base at J; junction bases unmatched: 3. CDR3 length: 16 amino acids. CDR3 nucleotides: TGTGCCAGCAGCTTAGAGGCTAGCGGGGGGTCCTACGAGCAGTACTTC. Translation gives CASSLEASGGSYEQYF.

Of note for this clonotype: Germline is not matched at one junction end, which may reflect a read error. The chain couples TRBV5-1 to TRBJ2-1, with 11 positions matching TRBD2. Germline V gives CDR1 SGHRS, CDR2 YFSETQ. The CDR3 covers 17 residues. The CDR3 bases are TGCGCCAGCAGCTTGAGGGGCCGACTAGCGGGACGCAATGAGCGGTTCTTC. This codes for CASSLRGRLAGRNERFF.

The DNA of the CDR3 is TGTGCCAGCACGCCCAGGCCCAAAGAGACCCAGTACTTC. It yields the protein CASTPRPKETQYF. V and J are TRBV6-2 or TRBV6-3 and TRBJ2-5; D is unclear. The CDR3 covers 13 residues. V was shortened by 7 bases and J by 3 bases, with 12 bases between the two germline ends. Germline V gene sequence: CDR1 MNHEY, CDR2 SVGEGT.

The rearrangement links TRBV27 to TRBJ1-2; D gene unclear. The CDR3 sequence is 12 residues long. Trimming took 10 bases from V and 1 from J, leaving 10 bases between them. Germline V lookup: CDR1 MNHEY, CDR2 SMNVEV (reference sequence). The CDR3 DNA sequence: TGTGCCACCGGGCCTCTTAACTATGGCTACACCTTC. Its translation is CATGPLNYGYTF.

The rearrangement joins TRBV20-1 to TRBJ2-5; possible D gene TRBD1, 6 bases. Trimming took off 5 bases at V and 3 bases at J, with 22 bases between the two ends. Per germline, CDR1 DFQATT and CDR2 SNEGSKA (reference sequence). The CDR3 has 16 amino acids. The CDR3: CSAHRGGNRIEETQYF. CDR3 DNA sequence: TGCAGTGCTCATAGAGGGGGAAACAGAATCGAAGAGACCCAGTACTTC.

The genes are TRBV5-1 and TRBJ2-4, with 7 bases aligning to TRBD2. The assigned J gene may be wrong: the sequence end matches TRBJ2-7 better. Germline values: CDR1 SGHRS, CDR2 YFSETQ. This CDR3 is built from 14 residues. CDR3 in DNA: TGCGCCAGCAGCTTGGGATCCGGGAGGCGCGAGCAGTACTTC. Encoded protein: CASSLGSGRREQYF.

This clonotype was counted a few times. The chain joins TRBV5-1 to TRBJ2-7, with 10 bases that match TRBD2. CDR3 size: 16 residues. After removal of 2 bases from V and 4 bases from J, the junction contained 9 bases not matched to a gene. Germline V gene sequence: CDR1 SGHRS, CDR2 YFSETQ. Here the CDR3 DNA reads TGCGCCAGCAGCTTTAACGCGCTAGCGGGAGCATACGAGCAGTACTTC. Translating it yields CASSFNALAGAYEQYF. Together with reference TRBV5-1 and TRBJ2-7, the CDR3 gives the full variable domain: KAGVTQTPRYLIKTRGQQVTLSCSPISGHRSVSWYQQTPGQGLQFLFEYFSETQRNKGNFPGRFSGRQFSNSRSEMNVSTLELGDSALYLCASSFNALAGAYEQYFGPGTRLTVT.

The table lists this clonotype with a few counts. J is TRBJ2-7 and V is TRBV7-9; the match to TRBD1 covers 9 bases. CDR3 length equals 14 residues. Germline V gene lookup returns CDR1 SEHNR and CDR2 FQNEAQ (reference sequence). V dropped 2 bases and J dropped 5; count of bases not matched to a gene: 4. The chain's CDR3 is CASSLIQGADEQYF. In DNA form, the CDR3 reads TGTGCCAGCAGCTTAATACAGGGGGCCGACGAGCAGTACTTC.

The chain combines TRBV7-2 with TRBJ2-3; weak D call: TRBD2 (6 bases). The CDR3 sequence is 15 residues long. Between the trimmed V and J ends, which lost 2 bases and 0 bases, there was a span of 9 bases. The V gene's germline CDR1 is SGHTA and CDR2 FQGNSA. CDR3 in DNA: TGTGCCAGCAGCTTACGGGAGCTCAGCACAGATACGCAGTATTTT. Residues: CASSLRELSTDTQYF.

As DNA, the CDR3 is TGTGCCAGCAGTTTTTTCCGAACCGGGGCCAACGTCCTGACTTTC. Translation: CASSFFRTGANVLTF. V usage is TRBV28 and J usage is TRBJ2-6; D remains ambiguous. V lost 3 bases, J lost 4 bases, and 10 bases lay in between. The CDR3 loop spans 15 amino acids. Germline V gene lookup returns CDR1 MDHEN and CDR2 SYDVKM. Full variable domain (rest looked up from reference TRBV28 and TRBJ2-6): DVKVTQSSRYLVKRTGEKVFLECVQDMDHENMFWYRQDPGLGLRLIYFSYDVKMKEKGDIPEGYSVSREKKERFSLILESASTNQTSMYLCASSFFRTGANVLTFGAGSRLTVL.